What follows are 2 T cell receptor beta chains derived from one specimen sequenced in a study of beta chain features in type 1 diabetes. General study points: A moderate, significant TCRB CDR3 shortening appeared in type 1 diabetes across four CD4+ subsets.

Their antigens remain unidentified. Every isolated RNA sample was fully reverse transcribed, so sequencing captured expressed TCRB transcripts. Profiled with immunoSEQ multiplex PCR; TCRdb holds only in-frame clones, not every one. The sample yields about 700,000 clones, 13% seen once. What was sequenced was naive CD4+ T cells from blood. The receptors originated from a man between 18 and 29 years old with type 1 diabetes.

The chain has TRBV25-1 and TRBJ1-1; 7 bases line up with TRBD1. Germline V gives CDR1 MGHDK, CDR2 SYGVNS. The ends lost 7 bases at V and 4 bases at J; junction bases unmatched: 9. The CDR3 consists of 14 residues. The CDR3 DNA follows: TGTGCCAGCACACTACAGGGGAGTATCACTGAAGCTTTCTTT. This codes for CASTLQGSITEAFF.

This clone was recorded a few times. The chain uses TRBV10-3 and TRBJ1-2; D gene uncertain. V was shortened by 0 bases and J by 7 bases, with 9 bases between the two germline ends. The CDR3 consists of 13 residues. Per the germline V gene, CDR1 is ENHRY and CDR2 is SYGVKD. CDR3 amino acids: CAISESSIGGYTF. The CDR3 DNA reads as TGTGCCATCAGTGAGTCGTCCATCGGTGGCTACACCTTC.